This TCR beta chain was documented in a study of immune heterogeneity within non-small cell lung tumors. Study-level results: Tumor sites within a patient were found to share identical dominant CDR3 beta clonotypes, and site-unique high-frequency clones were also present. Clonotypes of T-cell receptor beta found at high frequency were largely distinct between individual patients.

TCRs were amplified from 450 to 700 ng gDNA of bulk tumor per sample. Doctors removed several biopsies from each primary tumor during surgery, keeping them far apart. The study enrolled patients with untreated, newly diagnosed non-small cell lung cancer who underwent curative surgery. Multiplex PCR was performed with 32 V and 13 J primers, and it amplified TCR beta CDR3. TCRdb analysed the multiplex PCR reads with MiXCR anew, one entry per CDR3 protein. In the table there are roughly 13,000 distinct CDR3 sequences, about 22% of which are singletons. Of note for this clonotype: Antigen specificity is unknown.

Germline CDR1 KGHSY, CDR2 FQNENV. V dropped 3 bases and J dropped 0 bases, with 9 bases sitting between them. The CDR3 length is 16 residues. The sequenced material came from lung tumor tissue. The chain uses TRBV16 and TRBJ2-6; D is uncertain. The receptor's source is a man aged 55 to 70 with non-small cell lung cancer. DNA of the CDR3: TGTGCCAGCAGCCACTCCCCTGGCTCTGGGGCCAACGTCCTGACTTTC. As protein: CASSHSPGSGANVLTF.